These T cell receptor beta chains were read from a single sample in a study of post-analysis software for immune sequencing data. One entry per CDR3 protein, called by TCRdb with MiXCR from the PCR reads. The sample records about half a million distinct CDR3 sequences, around 40% being singletons. The sample was blood. Receptor source: a girl aged 5-17 years with multiple sclerosis. Both conserved end residues are part of each CDR3. The D gene is left open where the match is weak. Size values are once, few and many counts, or a class for expanded clones, and some rows have none.

j_call,clone_size,v_call,d_call,cdr3_nt,cdr3_aa
TRBJ1-1,NA,TRBV12-3/TRBV12-4,NA,TGTGCCAGCACCCCCCCCTTAGGGTTGAACACTGAAGCTTTCTTT,CASTPPLGLNTEAFF
TRBJ2-3,once,TRBV11-2,TRBD2,TGTGCCAGCAGCTTAGAGGCGGGACTAGCGGGACTGAGCACAGATACGCAGTATTTT,CASSLEAGLAGLSTDTQYF
TRBJ2-1,NA,TRBV5-1,NA,TGCGCCAGCAGCTTGTCGCGACCCAATGAGCAGTTCTTC,CASSLSRPNEQFF
TRBJ2-7,NA,TRBV27,TRBD1,TGTGCCAGCAGTCCTCGGACAGGGGGAGTCTCCTACGAGCAGTACTTC,CASSPRTGGVSYEQYF
TRBJ2-5,few,TRBV27,NA,TGTGCCAGCAGTTTATCGCTACCGGCCAAAGAGACCCAGTACTTC,CASSLSLPAKETQYF
TRBJ2-4,NA,TRBV20-1,NA,TGCAGTGCTAGTAACCTAGCCAAAAACATTCAGTACTTC,CSASNLAKNIQYF
TRBJ2-7,few,TRBV5-1,TRBD1,TGCGCCAGCAGCCAAGGGACAGGGCCGAGCTCCTACGAGCAGTACTTC,CASSQGTGPSSYEQYF
TRBJ2-7,NA,TRBV5-1,TRBD1,TGCGCCAGCAGCTTGGACAGGGGGCTGACGTCCTACGAGCAGTACTTC,CASSLDRGLTSYEQYF
TRBJ1-2,few,TRBV14,NA,TGTGCCAGCAGCCAAGAAGGCACAGCCTATGGCTACACCTTC,CASSQEGTAYGYTF
TRBJ2-1,few,TRBV24-1,NA,TGTGCCACCGAGGGTTCCTACAATGAGCAGTTCTTC,CATEGSYNEQFF
TRBJ2-1,NA,TRBV7-3,TRBD2,TGTGCCAGCAGCTCCGGGACTATTAGAACCTACAATGAGCAGTTCTTC,CASSSGTIRTYNEQFF
TRBJ2-3,once,TRBV27,NA,TGTGCCAGCAGTTTTGTAGCCGCTAGCACAGATACGCAGTATTTT,CASSFVAASTDTQYF
TRBJ2-7,few,TRBV29-1,NA,TGCAGCGTTGAAGGTCCAAAGGGGTTCGGACCCTACGAGCAGTACTTC,CSVEGPKGFGPYEQYF
TRBJ2-3,NA,TRBV20-1,NA,TGCAGTGCTAGAATTTCAGGGCGCACAGATACGCAGTATTTT,CSARISGRTDTQYF
TRBJ1-2,few,TRBV6-5,NA,TGTGCCAGCACCCCTGGGACGGACTATGGCTACACCTTC,CASTPGTDYGYTF
TRBJ2-1,few,TRBV4-1,TRBD2,TGCGCCAGCAGCCGGGGACTAGCGGGTCTCCACAATGAGCAGTTCTTC,CASSRGLAGLHNEQFF
TRBJ2-1,few,TRBV11-1,TRBD1,TGTGCCAGCAGCCCGGGACAGGGGCGTTACAATGAGCAGTTCTTC,CASSPGQGRYNEQFF
TRBJ1-2,few,TRBV28,NA,TGTGCCAGCAGTTTAGCTCGTGGCTACACCTTC,CASSLARGYTF
TRBJ1-2,NA,TRBV10-3,NA,TGTGCCATCAAGCGGGGGGAGGACTATGGCTACACCTTC,CAIKRGEDYGYTF
TRBJ2-1,few,TRBV4-3,TRBD2,TGCGCCAGCAGCCAAGATGCTAGCGGTTACCAGTTCTTC,CASSQDASGYQFF
TRBJ2-5,NA,TRBV9,NA,TGTGCCAGCAGCGTAGGCGGTTGGCAGGGAGAGACCCAGTACTTC,CASSVGGWQGETQYF
TRBJ2-7,NA,TRBV10-3,TRBD1,TGTGCCATCAGAAACCCCGGGACAGGGTACGAGCAGTACTTC,CAIRNPGTGYEQYF
TRBJ2-7,NA,TRBV7-6,TRBD2,TGTGCCAGCAGCGACCCAGACAGCGGGAAATACGAGCAGTACTTC,CASSDPDSGKYEQYF
TRBJ2-1,NA,TRBV29-1,TRBD1,TGCAGCGTTGCTTTAGGGACAGGTAGAAATGAGCAGTTCTTC,CSVALGTGRNEQFF
TRBJ2-3,NA,TRBV7-2,TRBD1,TGTGCCAGCAGGGCGCGAGGGCCCAGGGGGACAGATACGCAGTATTTT,CASRARGPRGTDTQYF
TRBJ2-7,many,TRBV27,TRBD2,TGTGCCAGCCGACTAGCGGGAGTTCTTCACGACCGCTCCTACGAGCAGTACTTC,CASRLAGVLHDRSYEQYF
TRBJ2-7,few,TRBV28,NA,TGTGCCAGCAGGGCCGGAGTCTACGAGCAGTACTTC,CASRAGVYEQYF
TRBJ2-7,few,TRBV3-1,NA,TGTGCCAGCAGCCCCACTAGCAGGAGGGCCTACGAGCAGTACTTC,CASSPTSRRAYEQYF
TRBJ2-7,NA,TRBV4-3,TRBD1,TGCGCCAGCAGCCAGCACACCGGGACAGGGACCTACGAGCAGTACTTC,CASSQHTGTGTYEQYF
TRBJ2-7,NA,TRBV4-3,NA,TGCGCCAGCAGCCAAGATCGCCTAGCAGTCGAGCAGTACTTC,CASSQDRLAVEQYF
TRBJ1-5,NA,TRBV20-1,TRBD1,TGCAGTGCTCCACAGGGGGGTCAGCCCCAGCATTTT,CSAPQGGQPQHF
TRBJ2-1,NA,TRBV20-1,NA,TGCAGTGCTAGGGAATCGGGACGACTCTCCTACAATGAGCAGTTCTTC,CSARESGRLSYNEQFF
TRBJ2-1,NA,TRBV20-1,TRBD2,TGCAGTGCTAGAGATCGTATCAGTGGACTAGCGGGAGTTCTTCGGGGCAATGAGCAGTTCTTC,CSARDRISGLAGVLRGNEQFF
TRBJ1-4,NA,TRBV5-5,NA,TGTGCCAGCAGCTTGGGCCAGGGGCCGGGAAAACTGTTTTTT,CASSLGQGPGKLFF
TRBJ2-5,few,TRBV29-1,TRBD1,TGCAGCGTCACCGGGACAGGTAAAGAGGAGACCCAGTACTTC,CSVTGTGKEETQYF
TRBJ2-1,NA,TRBV6-2/TRBV6-3,TRBD2,TGTGCCAGCAGTTACCGCGGGAGCTCCTACAATGAGCAGTTCTTC,CASSYRGSSYNEQFF
TRBJ1-5,NA,TRBV7-2,NA,TGTGCCAGCAGCCGCGACGGGAATAGCAATCAGCCCCAGCATTTT,CASSRDGNSNQPQHF
TRBJ2-7,few,TRBV28,TRBD1,TGTGCCAGCAGTGACGGGACAGTTACCTACGAGCAGTACTTC,CASSDGTVTYEQYF
TRBJ2-5,NA,TRBV28,NA,TGTGCCAGCAGTTTATGGGCAGGATCGGGTGGGGAGACCCAGTACTTC,CASSLWAGSGGETQYF
TRBJ2-7,few,TRBV5-1,NA,TGCGCCAGCAGCTCCGACCAAGGAATGACCTACGAGCAGTACTTC,CASSSDQGMTYEQYF
TRBJ2-5,NA,TRBV20-1,TRBD2,TGCAGTGCCTTATCTAGCGGGCAACAAGACACCCAGTACTTC,CSALSSGQQDTQYF
TRBJ2-1,NA,TRBV11-1,NA,TGTGCCAGCAGCCTACGGCCTTGGGCGGAATATGACAATGAGCAGTTCTTC,CASSLRPWAEYDNEQFF
TRBJ2-7,NA,TRBV7-2,NA,TGTGCCAGCAGCTTAGAGAGCGTTACCCACGAGCAGTACTTC,CASSLESVTHEQYF
TRBJ2-1,few,TRBV30,NA,TGTGCCTGGAGTTCGGCGGCCCCAACTGAGCAGTTCTTC,CAWSSAAPTEQFF
TRBJ2-7,NA,TRBV4-2,NA,TGTGCCAGCAGCCAAAGTCCCGGACTCTCCTACGAGCAGTACTTC,CASSQSPGLSYEQYF
TRBJ2-1,NA,TRBV6-2/TRBV6-3,TRBD1,TGTGCCAGCAGTTACCCCAGGGGGCGGGCATCCTACAATGAGCAGTTCTTC,CASSYPRGRASYNEQFF
TRBJ1-2,NA,TRBV29-1,NA,TGCAGCACATCAGGGGTAGATGGCTACACCTTC,CSTSGVDGYTF
TRBJ2-1,NA,TRBV5-1,NA,TGCGCCAGCCTCGGGGTCTCCTACAATGAGCAGTTCTTC,CASLGVSYNEQFF
TRBJ2-6,NA,TRBV2,NA,TGTGCCAGCAGTGAAGTCAGGACCTCTGGGGCCAACGTCCTGACTTTC,CASSEVRTSGANVLTF
TRBJ2-5,few,TRBV7-3,NA,TGTGCCAGCAGCTTAACGGTCGGGGAGGAAAAGACCCAGTACTTC,CASSLTVGEEKTQYF
TRBJ2-7,once,TRBV28,TRBD1,TGTGCCAGCACCTCCGGGACAGAAGTACACGAGCAGTACTTC,CASTSGTEVHEQYF
TRBJ2-3,few,TRBV28,NA,TGTGCCACCGAGGGCGGGGGCCCTCCCGCAGATACGCAGTATTTT,CATEGGGPPADTQYF
TRBJ2-5,NA,TRBV4-3,TRBD2,TGCGCCAGCAGACTAAGTGTAACGGGAGGGGAAGAGACCCAGTACTTC,CASRLSVTGGEETQYF
TRBJ2-3,NA,TRBV5-1,TRBD2,TGCGCCAGCAGCTTGGAAATAGCGGGAGGCACAGATACGCAGTATTTT,CASSLEIAGGTDTQYF
TRBJ2-7,NA,TRBV4-1,NA,TGCGCCAGCAGCCAGCCAGGGGGGTCCTACGAGCAGTACTTC,CASSQPGGSYEQYF